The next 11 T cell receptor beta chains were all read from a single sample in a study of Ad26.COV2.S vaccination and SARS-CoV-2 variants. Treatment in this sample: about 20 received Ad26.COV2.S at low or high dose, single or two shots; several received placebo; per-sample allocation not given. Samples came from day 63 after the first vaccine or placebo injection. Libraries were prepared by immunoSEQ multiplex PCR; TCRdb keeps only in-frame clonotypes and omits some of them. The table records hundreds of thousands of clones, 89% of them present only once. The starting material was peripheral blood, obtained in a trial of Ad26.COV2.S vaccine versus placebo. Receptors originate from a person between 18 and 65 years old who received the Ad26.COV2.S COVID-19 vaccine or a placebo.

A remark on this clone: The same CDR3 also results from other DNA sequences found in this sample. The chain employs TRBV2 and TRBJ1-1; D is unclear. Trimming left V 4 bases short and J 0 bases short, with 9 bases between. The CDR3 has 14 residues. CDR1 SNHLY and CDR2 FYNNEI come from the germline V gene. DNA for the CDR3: TGTGCCAGCAGTGTAACGGGATTGAACACTGAAGCTTTCTTT. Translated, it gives CASSVTGLNTEAFF.

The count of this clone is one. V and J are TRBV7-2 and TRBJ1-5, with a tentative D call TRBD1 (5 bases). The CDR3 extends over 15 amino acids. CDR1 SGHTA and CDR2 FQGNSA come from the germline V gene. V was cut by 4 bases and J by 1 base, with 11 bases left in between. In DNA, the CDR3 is TGTGCCAGCAGCTCCGGGACCGGGAGCAATCAGCCCCAGCATTTT. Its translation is CASSSGTGSNQPQHF.

The CDR3 sequence is CASSGPGRGYGYTF. DNA for the CDR3: TGTGCCAGCAGTGGACCAGGACGGGGCTATGGCTACACCTTC. The chain uses TRBV27 and TRBJ1-2; no clear D gene. CDR1 is MNHEY, CDR2 SMNVEV, per germline (reference sequence). The V and J ends lost 5 bases and 4 bases respectively, with 14 bases between them. The CDR3 runs to 14 residues.

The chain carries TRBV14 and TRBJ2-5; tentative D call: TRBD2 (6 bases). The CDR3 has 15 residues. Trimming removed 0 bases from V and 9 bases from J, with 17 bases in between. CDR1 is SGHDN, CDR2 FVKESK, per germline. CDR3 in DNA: TGTGCCAGCAGCCAAGATACGACCCGGGGGATGGCCCAGTACTTC. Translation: CASSQDTTRGMAQYF.

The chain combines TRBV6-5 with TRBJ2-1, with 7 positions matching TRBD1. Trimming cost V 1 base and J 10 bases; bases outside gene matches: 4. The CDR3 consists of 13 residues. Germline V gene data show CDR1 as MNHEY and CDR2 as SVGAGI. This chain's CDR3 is CASSYFADREQFF. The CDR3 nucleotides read TGTGCCAGCAGTTACTTCGCGGACAGGGAGCAGTTCTTC.

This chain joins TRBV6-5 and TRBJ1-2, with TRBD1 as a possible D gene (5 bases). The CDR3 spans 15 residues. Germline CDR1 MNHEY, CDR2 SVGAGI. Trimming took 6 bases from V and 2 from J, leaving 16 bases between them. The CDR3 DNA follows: TGTGCCAGCAGACCCCACAGACAGTCCAACTATGGCTACACCTTC. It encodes CASRPHRQSNYGYTF.

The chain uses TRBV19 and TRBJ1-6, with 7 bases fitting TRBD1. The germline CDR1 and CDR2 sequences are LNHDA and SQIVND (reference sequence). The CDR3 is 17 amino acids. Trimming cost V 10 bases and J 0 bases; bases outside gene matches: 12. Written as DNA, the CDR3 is TGTGCCACCCAACCAGGGGGAGGAAGCTCCTATAATTCACCCCTCCACTTT. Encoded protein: CATQPGGGSSYNSPLHF.

The DNA of the CDR3 is TGTGCCAGCAGTTACGACGCAGCTTTCTTT. Amino acids: CASSYDAAFF. V is TRBV6-6 and J is TRBJ1-1, with D unresolved. Trimming took off 2 bases at V and 10 bases at J, with 5 bases between the two ends. The CDR3 runs 10 residues. Per the germline V gene, CDR1 is MNHNY and CDR2 is SVGAGI (reference sequence).

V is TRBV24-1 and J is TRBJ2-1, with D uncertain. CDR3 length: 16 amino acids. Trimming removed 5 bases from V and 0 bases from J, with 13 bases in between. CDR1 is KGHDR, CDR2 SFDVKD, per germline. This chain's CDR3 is CATSGQEQRSYNEQFF. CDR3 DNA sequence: TGTGCCACCAGTGGTCAGGAGCAACGCTCCTACAATGAGCAGTTCTTC.

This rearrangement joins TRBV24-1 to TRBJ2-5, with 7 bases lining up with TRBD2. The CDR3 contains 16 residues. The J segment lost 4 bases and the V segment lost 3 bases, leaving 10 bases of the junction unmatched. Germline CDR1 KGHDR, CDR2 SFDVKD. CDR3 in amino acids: CATSDVKGGSGETQYF. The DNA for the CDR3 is TGTGCCACCAGTGATGTCAAAGGCGGGAGTGGAGAGACCCAGTACTTC.

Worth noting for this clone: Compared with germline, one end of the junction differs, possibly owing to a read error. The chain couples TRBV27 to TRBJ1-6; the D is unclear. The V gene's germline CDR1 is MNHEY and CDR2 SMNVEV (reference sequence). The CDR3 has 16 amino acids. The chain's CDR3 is CASSLSRPAYNSPLHF. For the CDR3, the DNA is TGTGCCAGCAGCCTATCCCGCCCGGCCTACAATTCACCCCTCCACTTT.